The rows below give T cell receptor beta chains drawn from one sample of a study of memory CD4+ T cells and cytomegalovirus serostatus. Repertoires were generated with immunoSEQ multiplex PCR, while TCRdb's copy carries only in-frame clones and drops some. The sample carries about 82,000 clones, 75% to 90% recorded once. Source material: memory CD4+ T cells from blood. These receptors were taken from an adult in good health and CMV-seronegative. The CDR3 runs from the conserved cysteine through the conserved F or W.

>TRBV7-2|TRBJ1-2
CASSLGPDYGYTF
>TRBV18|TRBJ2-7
CASSPSATYEQYF
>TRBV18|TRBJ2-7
CASSGSGTKQYF
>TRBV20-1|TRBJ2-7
CSAQSSYEQYF
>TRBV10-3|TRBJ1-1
CAISRDIMNTEAFF
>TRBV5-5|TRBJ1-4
CASSFMPSWGPNEKLFF
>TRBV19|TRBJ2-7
CASSKNRDRFYEQYF
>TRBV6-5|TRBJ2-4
CASRPGGLQNIQYF
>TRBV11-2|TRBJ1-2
CASSSSRSGAGYGYTF
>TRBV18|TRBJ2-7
CASSPRTAANSYEQYF
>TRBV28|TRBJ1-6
CATDDNGPPNSPLHF
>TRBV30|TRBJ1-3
CAWSIHLGNTIYF
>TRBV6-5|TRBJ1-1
CASSYSLLDTEAFF
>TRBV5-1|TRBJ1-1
CASSLGGPTEAFF
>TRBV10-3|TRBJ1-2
CAISGNRELNYGYTF
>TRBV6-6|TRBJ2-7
CASSIRVRYEQYF
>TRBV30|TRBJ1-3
CAWSASLGNTIYF
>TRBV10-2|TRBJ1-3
CASRQGSAGNTIYF
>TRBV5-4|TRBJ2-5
CASSLRDISNRITQYF
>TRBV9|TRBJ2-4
CASSAGQTKNIQYF
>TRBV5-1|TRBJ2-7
CASSLGQGADEQYF
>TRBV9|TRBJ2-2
CASSVVTAGELFF
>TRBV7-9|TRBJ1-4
CASSPLSNEKLFF
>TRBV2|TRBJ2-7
CASRGPILSAYEQYF
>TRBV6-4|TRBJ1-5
CASSGANQPQHF